Below are 11 T cell receptor beta chains sequenced from a single sample in a study of cytotoxic CD8 clonotypes in ibrutinib-treated CLL (dated by TCRdb to the early 2020s). This specimen's time point label, per the study, means: 24 months on ibrutinib. The receptor library was made with the immunoSEQ multiplex PCR assay. Not all clones reach the TCRdb copy of this immuneACCESS table, which keeps in-frame sequences only. Checked studies attribute under half of the gap to unresolved V genes and leave the rest unexplained. Here the sample has approximately 150,000 clones; approximately 80% occur a single time. The top ten hold over 4.5% of the sample. The sequences come from PBMCs, collected after 24 months of ibrutinib treatment. The origin of the receptors is a human donor with chronic lymphocytic leukemia.

This chain connects TRBV28 to TRBJ1-2, with D perhaps TRBD1 (5 bases). Per the germline V gene, CDR1 is MDHEN and CDR2 is SYDVKM. This CDR3 is 15 amino acids long. The V end lost 2 bases, the J end lost 5 bases, and 15 bases lay between the germline ends. In DNA, the CDR3 is TGTGCCAGCAGTTTAAGCCAGGGCTATTGGTATGGCTACACCTTC. Translation: CASSLSQGYWYGYTF.

The chain carries TRBV19 and TRBJ2-2; D is ambiguous. Germline V CDR1 and CDR2: LNHDA, SQIVND (reference sequence). The V gene lost 2 bases and the J gene lost 3 bases, with 7 bases spanning the gap. The CDR3 is made up of 14 amino acids. The DNA for the CDR3 is TGTGCCAGTAGTATAACTGTTTACACCGGGGAGCTGTTTTTT. This translates into CASSITVYTGELFF.

V gene TRBV30 combines with J gene TRBJ1-3, with 9 positions matching TRBD1. The CDR3 totals 16 residues. With V trimmed by 3 bases and J by 0 bases, 6 bases remained unmatched. Germline assignment: CDR1 GTSNPN and CDR2 SVGIG (reference sequence). In DNA form, the CDR3 reads TGTGCCTGGAGGGGGGGGACAGGGCCCTCTGGAAACACCATATATTTT. It yields the protein CAWRGGTGPSGNTIYF.

This chain joins TRBV6-6 and TRBJ1-5; D ambiguous. With 7 bases removed from V and 1 base from J, the gap between germline ends came to 11 bases. The CDR3 runs to 14 residues. Germline values: CDR1 MNHNY, CDR2 SVGAGI (reference sequence). The CDR3 DNA is TGTGCCAGCAAGGCCGGTTACAGCAATCAGCCCCAGCATTTT. Encoded protein: CASKAGYSNQPQHF.

The rearrangement uses TRBV18 and TRBJ1-6; weak D call: TRBD1 (6 bases). The germline V gene encodes CDR1 KGHSH and CDR2 LQKENI. V dropped 4 bases and J dropped 5 bases, with 12 bases sitting between them. This CDR3 is 15 amino acids long. The CDR3 sequence: CASSLTGADNSPLHF. The CDR3 DNA reads as TGTGCCAGCTCACTGACAGGAGCTGATAATTCACCCCTCCACTTT.

The genes are TRBV18 and TRBJ1-5, with D hard to call. The germline V gene encodes CDR1 KGHSH and CDR2 LQKENI. V was shortened by 3 bases and J by 11 bases, with 14 bases between the two germline ends. This CDR3 region has 13 residues. Here the CDR3 DNA reads TGTGCCAGCTCACCGGAAGGGTTGACGACCCAGCATTTT. Amino acids: CASSPEGLTTQHF.

This clone was detected a few times. This chain uses TRBV15 with TRBJ2-7; possible D gene TRBD2, 6 bases. Germline lookup yields CDR1 LNHNV and CDR2 YYDKDF (reference sequence). The V and J ends lost 1 base and 6 bases respectively, with 13 bases between them. The CDR3 contains 14 residues. Here the CDR3 DNA reads TGTGCCACCAGCAGAGTCTTGAGGGACTCCGAGCAGTACTTC. It yields the protein CATSRVLRDSEQYF.

DNA of the CDR3: TGTGCCTGGAAGCGCCTAGCGGGAGACTTTGTCGGGGAGCTGTTTTTT. Translated: CAWKRLAGDFVGELFF. The chain is built from TRBV30 and TRBJ2-2; 10 bases map to TRBD2. With V trimmed by 4 bases and J by 7 bases, 12 bases remained unmatched. Germline V lookup: CDR1 GTSNPN, CDR2 SVGIG (reference sequence). The CDR3 runs 16 residues.

The J gene is TRBJ2-1, the V gene TRBV6-6; D uncertain. CDR3 length: 10 residues. Trimming pared 7 bases from V and 16 bases from J, leaving 14 bases between. CDR1 is MNHNY, CDR2 SVGAGI, per germline (reference sequence). The CDR3 loop is CASTGSWVFF. CDR3 in DNA: TGTGCCAGCACGGGTAGTTGGGTCTTCTTC.

The chain combines TRBV30 with TRBJ2-5; possible D gene TRBD1, 6 bases. Trimming took off 1 base at V and 7 bases at J, with 16 bases between the two ends. CDR3 size: 14 residues. Germline CDR1 is GTSNPN and CDR2 is SVGIG (reference sequence). CDR3 in amino acids: CAWSGTGRIATQYF. As DNA, the CDR3 is TGTGCCTGGAGTGGAACAGGGAGAATAGCGACCCAGTACTTC.

This sequence joins TRBV4-2 and TRBJ1-2, with a possible D match to TRBD1 (5 bases). The V end lost 2 bases, the J end lost 7 bases, and 23 bases lay between the germline ends. There are 17 residues in the CDR3. From germline, CDR1 is LGHNA and CDR2 YNFKEQ. CDR3 sequence: CASSQILLTGGSGGYTF. The CDR3 DNA follows: TGTGCCAGCAGCCAAATACTTCTTACGGGGGGATCGGGTGGCTACACCTTC.